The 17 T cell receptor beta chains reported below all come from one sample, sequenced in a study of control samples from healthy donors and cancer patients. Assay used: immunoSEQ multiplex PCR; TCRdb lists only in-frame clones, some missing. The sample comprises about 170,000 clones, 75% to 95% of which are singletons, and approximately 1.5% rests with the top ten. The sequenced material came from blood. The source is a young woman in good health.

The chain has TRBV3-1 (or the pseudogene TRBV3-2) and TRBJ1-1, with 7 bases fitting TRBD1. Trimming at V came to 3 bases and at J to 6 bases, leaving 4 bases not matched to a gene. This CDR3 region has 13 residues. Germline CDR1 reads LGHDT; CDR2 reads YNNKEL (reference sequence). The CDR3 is CASSQGTVPEAFF. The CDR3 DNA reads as TGTGCCAGCAGCCAGGGGACAGTCCCTGAAGCTTTCTTT.

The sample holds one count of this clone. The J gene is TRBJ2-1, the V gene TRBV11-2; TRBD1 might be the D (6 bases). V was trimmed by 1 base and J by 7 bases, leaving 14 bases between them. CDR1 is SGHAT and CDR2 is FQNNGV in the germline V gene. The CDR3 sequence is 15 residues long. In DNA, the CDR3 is TGTGCCAGCAGCTTAGTGGGCCAGGGGACAAATGAGCAGTTCTTC. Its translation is CASSLVGQGTNEQFF.

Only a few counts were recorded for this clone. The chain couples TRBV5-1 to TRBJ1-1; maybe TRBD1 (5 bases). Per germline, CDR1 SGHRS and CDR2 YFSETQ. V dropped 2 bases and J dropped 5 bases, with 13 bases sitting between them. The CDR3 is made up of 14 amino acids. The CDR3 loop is CASSLSGRTTEAFF. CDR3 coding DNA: TGCGCCAGCAGCTTATCAGGGAGAACAACTGAAGCTTTCTTT.

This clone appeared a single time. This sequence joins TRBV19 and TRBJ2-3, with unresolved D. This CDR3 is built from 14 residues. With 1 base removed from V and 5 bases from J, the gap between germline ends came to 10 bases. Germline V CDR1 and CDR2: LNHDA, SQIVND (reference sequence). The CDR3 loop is CASSIGRVGDTQYF. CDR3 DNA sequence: TGTGCCAGTAGTATAGGAAGGGTGGGAGATACGCAGTATTTT.

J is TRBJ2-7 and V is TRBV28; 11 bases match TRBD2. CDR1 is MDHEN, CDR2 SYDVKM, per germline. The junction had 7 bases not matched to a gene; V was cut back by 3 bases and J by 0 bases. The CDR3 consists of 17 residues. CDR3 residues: CASSLGLAGGSSYEQYF. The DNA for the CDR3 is TGTGCCAGCAGTTTGGGGCTAGCGGGGGGCTCCTCCTACGAGCAGTACTTC. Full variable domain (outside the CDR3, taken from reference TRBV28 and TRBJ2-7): DVKVTQSSRYLVKRTGEKVFLECVQDMDHENMFWYRQDPGLGLRLIYFSYDVKMKEKGDIPEGYSVSREKKERFSLILESASTNQTSMYLCASSLGLAGGSSYEQYFGPGTRLTVT.

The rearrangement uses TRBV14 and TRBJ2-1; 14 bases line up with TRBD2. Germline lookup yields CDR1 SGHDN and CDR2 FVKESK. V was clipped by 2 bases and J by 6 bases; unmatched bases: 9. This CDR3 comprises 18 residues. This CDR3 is CASSQTGTSGSFLNEQFF. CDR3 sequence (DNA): TGTGCCAGCAGCCAAACCGGGACTAGCGGGAGTTTCCTCAATGAGCAGTTCTTC.

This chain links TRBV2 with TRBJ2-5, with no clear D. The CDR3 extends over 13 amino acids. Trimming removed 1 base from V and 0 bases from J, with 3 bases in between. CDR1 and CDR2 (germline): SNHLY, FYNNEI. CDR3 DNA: TGTGCCAGCAGTGAAGGGTACCAAGAGACCCAGTACTTC. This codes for CASSEGYQETQYF.

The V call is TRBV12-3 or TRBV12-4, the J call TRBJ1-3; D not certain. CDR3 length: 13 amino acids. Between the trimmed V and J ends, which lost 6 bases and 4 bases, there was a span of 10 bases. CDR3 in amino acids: CASRLVQGNTIYF. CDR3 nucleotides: TGTGCCAGCAGGCTGGTCCAGGGAAACACCATATATTTT.

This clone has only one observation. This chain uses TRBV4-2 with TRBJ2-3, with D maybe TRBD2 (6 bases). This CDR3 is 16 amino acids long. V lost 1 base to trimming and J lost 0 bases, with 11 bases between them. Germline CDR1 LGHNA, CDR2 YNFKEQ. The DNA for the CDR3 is TGTGCCAGCAGCCAAGGAACCGGGACTAGCACAGATACGCAGTATTTT. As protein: CASSQGTGTSTDTQYF.

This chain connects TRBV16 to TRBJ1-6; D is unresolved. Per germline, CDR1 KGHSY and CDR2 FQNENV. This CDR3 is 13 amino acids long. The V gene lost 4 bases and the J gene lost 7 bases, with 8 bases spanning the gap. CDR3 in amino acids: CASSPGRNSPLHF. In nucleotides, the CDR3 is TGTGCCAGCAGCCCTGGACGGAATTCACCCCTCCACTTT.

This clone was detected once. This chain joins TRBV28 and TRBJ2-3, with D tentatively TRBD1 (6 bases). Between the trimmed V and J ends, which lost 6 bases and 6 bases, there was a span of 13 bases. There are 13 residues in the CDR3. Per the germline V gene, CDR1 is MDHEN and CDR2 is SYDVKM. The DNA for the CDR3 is TGTGCCAGCAGCCCCGACAGGTACGATACGCAGTATTTT. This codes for CASSPDRYDTQYF.

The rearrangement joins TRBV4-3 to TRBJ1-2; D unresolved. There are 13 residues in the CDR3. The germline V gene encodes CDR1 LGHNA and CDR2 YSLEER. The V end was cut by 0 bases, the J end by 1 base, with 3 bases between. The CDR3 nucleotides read TGCGCCAGCAGCCAAGACATTAACTATGGCTACACCTTC. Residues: CASSQDINYGYTF.

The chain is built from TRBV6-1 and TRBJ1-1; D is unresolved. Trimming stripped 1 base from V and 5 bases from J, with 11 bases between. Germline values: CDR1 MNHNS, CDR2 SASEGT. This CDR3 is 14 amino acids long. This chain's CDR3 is CASSEEAGVTEAFF. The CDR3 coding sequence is TGTGCCAGCAGTGAAGAAGCTGGGGTGACTGAAGCTTTCTTT.

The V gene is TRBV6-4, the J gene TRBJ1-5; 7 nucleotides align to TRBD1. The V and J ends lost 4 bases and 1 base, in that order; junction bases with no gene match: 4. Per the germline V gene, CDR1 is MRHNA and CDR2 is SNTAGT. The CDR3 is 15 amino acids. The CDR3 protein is CASSVAGGSNQPQHF. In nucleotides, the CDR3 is TGTGCCAGCAGTGTTGCAGGGGGGAGCAATCAGCCCCAGCATTTT.

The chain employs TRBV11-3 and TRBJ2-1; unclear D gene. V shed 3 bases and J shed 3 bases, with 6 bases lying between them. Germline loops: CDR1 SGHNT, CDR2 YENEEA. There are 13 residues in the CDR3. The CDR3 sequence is CASSLGIYNEQFF. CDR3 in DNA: TGTGCCAGCAGCTTGGGTATCTACAATGAGCAGTTCTTC.

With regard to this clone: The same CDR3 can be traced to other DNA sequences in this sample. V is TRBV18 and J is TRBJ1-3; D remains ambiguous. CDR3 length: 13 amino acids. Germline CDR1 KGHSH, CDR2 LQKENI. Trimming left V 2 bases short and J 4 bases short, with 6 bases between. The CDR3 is CASSPGQGNTIYF. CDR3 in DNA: TGTGCCAGCTCACCAGGGCAAGGAAACACCATATATTTT.

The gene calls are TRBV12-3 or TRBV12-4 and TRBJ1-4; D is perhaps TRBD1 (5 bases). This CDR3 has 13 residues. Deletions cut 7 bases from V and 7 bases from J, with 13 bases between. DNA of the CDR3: TGTGCCAGCACCGCAGGGCTTCGTGAAAAACTGTTTTTT. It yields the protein CASTAGLREKLFF.